This T cell receptor (beta chain) was sequenced in a study of OX40 agonist ivuxolimab in advanced cancers. Whole-study context: An agonistic human IgG2 monoclonal antibody against OX40 (CD134) was given.

Overall study findings and caveats: Low normalized clonal expansion also occurred in some nonresponding patients. Blood T cells, both CD4+ and CD8+, expanded clonally by week 6 at 0.1 to 3.0 mg/kg.

Remarks on this clone: What it binds is unknown.

The repertoire was sequenced with immunoSEQ multiplex PCR; TCRdb's copy has only in-frame clones and lacks some. The table records tens of thousands of clones, approximately 85% of them present only once. The CDR3 has 12 residues. Trimming removed 0 bases from V and 6 bases from J, with 8 bases in between. The germline CDR1 and CDR2 sequences are GTSNPN and SVGIG (reference sequence). The timepoints at which blood was sampled were baseline, cycle 4 day 1, and cycle 7 day 1. The sequence derives from an adult with an advanced solid tumor such as melanoma, head and neck, liver or kidney cancer. V gene TRBV30 combines with J gene TRBJ1-1; D perhaps matches TRBD1 (5 bases). The specimen was CD4+ or CD8+ T cells sorted from blood, collected in a trial of the OX40 agonist ivuxolimab. The CDR3 here is CAWSVVGPEAFF. CDR3 nucleotide sequence: TGTGCCTGGAGTGTAGTGGGGCCTGAAGCTTTCTTT. The full variable domain, completed using reference TRBV30 and TRBJ1-1, is SQTIHQWPATLVQPVGSPLSLECTVEGTSNPNLYWYRQAAGRGLQLLFYSVGIGQISSEVPQNLSASRPQDRQFILSSKKLLLSDSGFYLCAWSVVGPEAFFGQGTRLTVV.